This entry features one T cell receptor (beta chain) sequence. Assay: immunoSEQ multiplex PCR; the TCRdb copy retains only in-frame clones and omits some. This table holds about 58,000 clones, around 81% found once. The data originate from a study of blood T cell repertoires in COVID-19. About the research overall: Sample material is recorded as cDNA or gDNA derived from T cells, B-cell-depleted T cells, or PBMCs.

Germline CDR1 reads LGHNA; CDR2 reads YNFKEQ. The CDR3 totals 18 residues. The V segment lost 0 bases and the J segment 4 bases; nucleotides outside the gene matches: 12. This rearrangement joins TRBV4-2 to TRBJ1-2; TRBD1 agrees at 9 bases. Sequencing was carried out using peripheral blood. The receptor's source is a man at least 80 years old with COVID-19, enrolled during active disease. The CDR3 spells CASSQEAGQGPRGYGYTF. The DNA for the CDR3 is TGTGCCAGCAGCCAAGAAGCGGGACAGGGACCGAGGGGCTATGGCTACACCTTC.